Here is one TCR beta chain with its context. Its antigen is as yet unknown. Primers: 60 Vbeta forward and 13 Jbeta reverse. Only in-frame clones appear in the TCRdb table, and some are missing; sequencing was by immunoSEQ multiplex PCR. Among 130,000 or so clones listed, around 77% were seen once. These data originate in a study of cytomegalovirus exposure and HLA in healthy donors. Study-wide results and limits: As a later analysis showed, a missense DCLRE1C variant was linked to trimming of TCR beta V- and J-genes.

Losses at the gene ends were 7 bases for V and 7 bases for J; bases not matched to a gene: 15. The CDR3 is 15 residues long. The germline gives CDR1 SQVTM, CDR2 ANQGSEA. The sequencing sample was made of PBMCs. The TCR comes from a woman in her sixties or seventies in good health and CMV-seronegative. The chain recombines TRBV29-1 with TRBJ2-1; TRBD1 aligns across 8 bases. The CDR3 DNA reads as TGCAGCGCCCATACCTCAGGGGGCGCGGGGAATGAGCAGTTCTTC. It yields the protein CSAHTSGGAGNEQFF.